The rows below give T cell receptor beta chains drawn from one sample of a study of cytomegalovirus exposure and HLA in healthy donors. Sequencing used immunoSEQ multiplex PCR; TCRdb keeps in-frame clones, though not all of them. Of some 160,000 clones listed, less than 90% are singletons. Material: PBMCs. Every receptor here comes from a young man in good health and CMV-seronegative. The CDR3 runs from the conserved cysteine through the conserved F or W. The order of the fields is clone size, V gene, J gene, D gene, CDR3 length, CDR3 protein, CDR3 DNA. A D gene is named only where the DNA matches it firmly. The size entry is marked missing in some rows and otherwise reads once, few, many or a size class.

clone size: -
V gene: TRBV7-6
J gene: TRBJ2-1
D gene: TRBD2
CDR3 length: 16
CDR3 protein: CASSSPLAGGDNEQFF
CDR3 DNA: TGTGCCAGCAGCTCCCCCTTAGCGGGGGGGGACAATGAGCAGTTCTTC

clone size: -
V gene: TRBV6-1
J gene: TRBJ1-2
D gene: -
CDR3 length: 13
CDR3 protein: CASTLGAGYGYTF
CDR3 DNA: TGTGCCAGCACTCTAGGTGCGGGCTATGGCTACACCTTC

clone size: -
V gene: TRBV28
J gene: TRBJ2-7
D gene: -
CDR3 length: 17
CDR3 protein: CASSSPTPRDKSYEQYF
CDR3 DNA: TGTGCCAGCAGCTCACCGACCCCGAGGGACAAATCCTACGAGCAGTACTTC

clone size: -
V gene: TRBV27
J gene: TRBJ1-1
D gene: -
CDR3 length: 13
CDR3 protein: CASSLRTNLEAFF
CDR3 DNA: TGTGCCAGCAGTTTAAGGACAAACCTTGAAGCTTTCTTT

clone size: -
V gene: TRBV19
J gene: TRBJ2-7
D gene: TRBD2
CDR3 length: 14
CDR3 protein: CASSKGLAGYEQYF
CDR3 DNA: TGTGCCAGTAGTAAGGGACTAGCGGGTTACGAGCAGTACTTC

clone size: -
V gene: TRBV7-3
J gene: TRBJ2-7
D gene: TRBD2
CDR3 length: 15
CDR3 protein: CASSPTGGRIYEQYF
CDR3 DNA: TGTGCCAGCAGCCCCACGGGCGGGAGGATCTACGAGCAGTACTTC

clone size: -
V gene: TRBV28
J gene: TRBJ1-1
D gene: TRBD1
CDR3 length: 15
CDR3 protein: CASSEDRGRGTEAFF
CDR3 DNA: TGTGCCAGCAGTGAGGACAGGGGGCGGGGAACTGAAGCTTTCTTT

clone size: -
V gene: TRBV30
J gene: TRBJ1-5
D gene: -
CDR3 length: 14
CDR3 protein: CAWSAVTGNQPQHF
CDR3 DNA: TGTGCCTGGAGTGCCGTCACAGGGAATCAGCCCCAGCATTTT

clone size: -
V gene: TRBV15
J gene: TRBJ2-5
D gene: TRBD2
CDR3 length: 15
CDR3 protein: CATSRWGSGEETQYF
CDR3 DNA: TGTGCCACCAGCAGATGGGGTAGCGGGGAAGAGACCCAGTACTTC

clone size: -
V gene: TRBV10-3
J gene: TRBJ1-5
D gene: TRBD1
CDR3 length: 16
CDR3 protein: CAISESRDSSNQPQHF
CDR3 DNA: TGTGCCATCAGTGAGTCCCGGGACAGTAGCAATCAGCCCCAGCATTTT

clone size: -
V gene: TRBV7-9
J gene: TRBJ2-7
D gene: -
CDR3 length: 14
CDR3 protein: CASSSGTPTYEQYF
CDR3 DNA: TGTGCCAGCAGCTCCGGGACACCCACCTACGAGCAGTACTTC

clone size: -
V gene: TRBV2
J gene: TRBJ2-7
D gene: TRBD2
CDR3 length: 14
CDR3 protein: CASRASGSSYEQYF
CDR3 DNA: TGTGCCAGCAGGGCTAGCGGTAGCTCCTACGAGCAGTACTTC

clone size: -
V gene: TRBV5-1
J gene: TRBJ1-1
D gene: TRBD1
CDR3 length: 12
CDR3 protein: CASSLDRGCAFF
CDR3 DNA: TGCGCCAGCAGCTTGGACAGGGGATGTGCTTTCTTT

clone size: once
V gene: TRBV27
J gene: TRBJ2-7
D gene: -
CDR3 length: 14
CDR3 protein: CASCRLGSGSEQYF
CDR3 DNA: TGTGCCAGCTGCCGCCTGGGCTCGGGAAGCGAGCAGTACTTC

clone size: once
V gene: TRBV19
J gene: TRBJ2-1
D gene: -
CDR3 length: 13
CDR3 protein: CASSWQAYNEQFF
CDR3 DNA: TGTGCTAGTAGTTGGCAGGCCTACAATGAGCAGTTCTTC

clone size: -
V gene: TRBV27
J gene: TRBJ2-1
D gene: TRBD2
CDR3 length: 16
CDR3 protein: CASSSITSGRNNEQFF
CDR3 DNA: TGTGCCAGCAGTTCAATTACTAGCGGGAGGAACAATGAGCAGTTCTTC

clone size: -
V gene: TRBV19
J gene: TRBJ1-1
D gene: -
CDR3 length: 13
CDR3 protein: CASSFRGNPEAFF
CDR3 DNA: TGTGCCAGTAGCTTTAGGGGGAATCCTGAAGCTTTCTTT

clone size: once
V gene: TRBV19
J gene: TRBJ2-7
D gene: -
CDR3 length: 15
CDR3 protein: CASSIAQGTAYEQYF
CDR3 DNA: TGTGCCAGTAGTATAGCGCAGGGGACCGCCTACGAGCAGTACTTC

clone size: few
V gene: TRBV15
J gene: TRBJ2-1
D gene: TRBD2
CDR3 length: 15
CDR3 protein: CATSRAGAGGGEQFF
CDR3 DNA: TGTGCCACCAGCAGAGCCGGGGCGGGAGGCGGTGAGCAGTTCTTC

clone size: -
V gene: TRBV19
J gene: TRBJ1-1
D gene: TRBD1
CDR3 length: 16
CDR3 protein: CASSLRQGTHYTEAFF
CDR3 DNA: TGTGCCAGTAGTCTCCGACAGGGGACGCATTACACTGAAGCTTTCTTT

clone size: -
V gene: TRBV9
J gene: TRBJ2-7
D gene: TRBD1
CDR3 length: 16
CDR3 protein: CASSVDGSGGRGEQYF
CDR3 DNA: TGTGCCAGCAGCGTAGATGGGTCAGGGGGCCGGGGCGAGCAGTACTTC

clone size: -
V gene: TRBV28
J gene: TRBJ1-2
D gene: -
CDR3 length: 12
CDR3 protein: CASSFLRAGYTF
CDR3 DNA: TGTGCCAGCAGTTTTTTGAGGGCGGGCTACACCTTC

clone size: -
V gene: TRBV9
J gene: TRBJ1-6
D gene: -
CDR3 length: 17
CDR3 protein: CASSEGQASSYNSPLHF
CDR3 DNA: TGTGCCAGCAGCGAGGGGCAGGCAAGCTCCTATAATTCACCCCTCCACTTT

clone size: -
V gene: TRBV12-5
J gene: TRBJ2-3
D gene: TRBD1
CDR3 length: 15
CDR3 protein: CASGPGYRGADTQYF
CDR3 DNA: TGTGCTAGTGGTCCCGGGTACAGGGGAGCAGATACGCAGTATTTT

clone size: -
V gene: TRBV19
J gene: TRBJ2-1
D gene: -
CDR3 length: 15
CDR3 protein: CASSIRFRPADEQFF
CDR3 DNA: TGTGCCAGTAGTATAAGGTTTCGCCCGGCGGATGAGCAGTTCTTC

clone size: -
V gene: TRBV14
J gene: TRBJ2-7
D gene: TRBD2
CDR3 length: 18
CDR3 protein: CASSHPGTSGSSPYEQYF
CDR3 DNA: TGTGCCAGCAGCCATCCTGGGACTAGCGGGAGTAGTCCCTACGAGCAGTACTTC

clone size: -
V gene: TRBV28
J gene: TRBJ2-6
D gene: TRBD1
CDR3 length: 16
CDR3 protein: CASSPGQGGGANVLTF
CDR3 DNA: TGTGCCAGCAGTCCCGGACAGGGGGGTGGGGCCAACGTCCTGACTTTC

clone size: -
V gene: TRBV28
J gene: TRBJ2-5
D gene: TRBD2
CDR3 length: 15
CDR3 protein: CASSPPGLGQETQYF
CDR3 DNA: TGTGCCAGCAGTCCTCCGGGACTAGGCCAAGAGACCCAGTACTTC

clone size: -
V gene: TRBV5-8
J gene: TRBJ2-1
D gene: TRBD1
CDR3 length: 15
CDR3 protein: CASSTGTGYVTEQFF
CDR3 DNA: TGTGCCAGCAGCACCGGGACAGGGTACGTGACGGAGCAGTTCTTC

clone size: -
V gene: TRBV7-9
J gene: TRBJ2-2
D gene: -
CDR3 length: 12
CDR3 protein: CASSPYTGELFF
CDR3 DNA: TGTGCCAGCAGCCCCTACACCGGGGAGCTGTTTTTT

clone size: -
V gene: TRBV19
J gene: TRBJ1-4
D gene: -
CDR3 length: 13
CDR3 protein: CASSIAAGEKLFF
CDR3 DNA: TGTGCCAGTAGTATCGCAGCGGGGGAAAAACTGTTTTTT

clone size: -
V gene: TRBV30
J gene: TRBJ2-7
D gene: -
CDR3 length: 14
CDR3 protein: CAWKRGKSSYEQYF
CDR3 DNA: TGTGCCTGGAAAAGGGGCAAGAGCTCCTACGAGCAGTACTTC